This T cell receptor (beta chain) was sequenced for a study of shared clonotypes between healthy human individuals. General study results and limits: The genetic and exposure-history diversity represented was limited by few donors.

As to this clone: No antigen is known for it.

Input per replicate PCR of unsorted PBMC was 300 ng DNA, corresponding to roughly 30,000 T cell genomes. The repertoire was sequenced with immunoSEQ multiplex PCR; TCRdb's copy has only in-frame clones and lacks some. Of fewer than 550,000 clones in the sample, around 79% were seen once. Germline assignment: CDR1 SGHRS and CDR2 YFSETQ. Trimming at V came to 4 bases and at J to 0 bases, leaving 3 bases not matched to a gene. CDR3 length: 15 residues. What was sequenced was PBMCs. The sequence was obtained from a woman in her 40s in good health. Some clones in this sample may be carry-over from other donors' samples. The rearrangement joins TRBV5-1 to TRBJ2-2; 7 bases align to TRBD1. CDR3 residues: CASSMGTANTGELFF. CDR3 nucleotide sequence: TGCGCCAGCAGCATGGGGACAGCGAACACCGGGGAGCTGTTTTTT.